This TCR beta chain was recorded in a study of blood T cell repertoires in COVID-19. Across the study: Researchers got acute and convalescent COVID-19 samples from the United States, Italy and Spain. T cells, B-cell-depleted T cells, or PBMCs provided the cDNA or gDNA that served as material.

Recovery meant two consecutive negative NP/OP PCR tests, professional clearance, or resolved symptoms. TCRdb's copy holds only in-frame clones and misses some; the assay was immunoSEQ multiplex PCR. The data contain 110,000 to 150,000 clones, 70% to 90% of them singletons. The germline gives CDR1 SGHNT, CDR2 YYREEE (reference sequence). Losses at the gene ends were 0 bases for V and 7 bases for J; bases not matched to a gene: 12. This CDR3 is built from 16 residues. This chain uses TRBV5-4 with TRBJ2-5; 7 bases match TRBD2. Sequencing input: PBMCs or T cells enriched from blood (not recorded which). This sequence originates from a middle-aged man who had recovered from COVID-19. As DNA, the CDR3 is TGTGCCAGCAGCTTGGTCCCGGGAGGCGCGCGTGGGACCCAGTACTTC. It encodes CASSLVPGGARGTQYF.